These 27 T cell receptor beta chains were all obtained from the same sample, sequenced in a study of shared clonotypes between healthy human individuals. Generated by immunoSEQ multiplex PCR, the TCRdb table keeps only in-frame clones and is missing some. The table has roughly 720,000 clones, less than 95% seen once. The sequencing sample was made of memory CD8+ T cells from PBMCs. The sample's subset: CD45RO+ cells pooled with CCR7-negative TemRA cells. These receptors came from a man between 18 and 35 years old in good health. Some clones in this sample may be carry-over from other donors' samples.

In regard to this clone: Other DNA variants within this sample encode the same CDR3. In nucleotides, the CDR3 is TGTGCCAGCAGTGTTGGGGAGCAGTACTTC. It translates to CASSVGEQYF. The genes are TRBV6-1 and TRBJ2-7, with D unresolved. CDR3 length: 10 residues. Germline CDR1 and CDR2: MNHNS and SASEGT. With 4 bases removed from V and 7 bases from J, the gap between germline ends came to 5 bases.

The chain couples TRBV7-8 to TRBJ2-7, with TRBD1 identical over 10 bases. J lost 4 bases, V lost 7 bases, and 7 bases had no gene match. The germline gives CDR1 SGHVS, CDR2 FQNEAQ. This CDR3 has 14 amino acids. The CDR3 DNA reads as TGTGCCAGCAACACTGGGACAGGGGAGTACGAGCAGTACTTC. Protein product: CASNTGTGEYEQYF.

The chain recombines TRBV9 with TRBJ2-3, with D tentatively TRBD2 (5 bases). This CDR3 comprises 15 residues. The germline V gene encodes CDR1 SGDLS and CDR2 YYNGEE. V shed 0 bases and J shed 4 bases, with 12 bases lying between them. CDR3 nucleotides: TGTGCCAGCAGCGTAGTTCCTAGCTGGGCAGATACGCAGTATTTT. It is translated as CASSVVPSWADTQYF.

As for this clone: Other nucleotide sequences from this sample produce the same CDR3. The rearrangement joins TRBV29-1 to TRBJ2-2, with D uncertain. Germline V gene sequence: CDR1 SQVTM, CDR2 ANQGSEA. V lost 3 bases, J lost 5 bases, and 4 bases lay in between. The CDR3 consists of 11 residues. The CDR3 is CSVDRTGELFF. In nucleotides, the CDR3 is TGCAGCGTTGACCGGACCGGGGAGCTGTTTTTT.

The V call is TRBV11-1, the J call TRBJ2-1, with 7 bases matching TRBD2. This CDR3 comprises 16 residues. V lost 0 bases and J lost 8; bases outside the gene matches: 10. Per the germline V gene, CDR1 is SGHAT and CDR2 is FQDESV (reference sequence). The CDR3 sequence: CASSLAGRALSDEQFF. The CDR3 nucleotides read TGTGCCAGCAGCTTAGCAGGGAGGGCCTTGTCAGATGAGCAGTTCTTC. Looking up the rest from reference TRBV11-1 and TRBJ2-1 gives the full variable domain: EAEVAQSPRYKITEKSQAVAFWCDPISGHATLYWYRQILGQGPELLVQFQDESVVDDSQLPKDRFSAERLKGVDSTLKIQPAELGDSAMYLCASSLAGRALSDEQFFGPGTRLTVL.

The chain recombines TRBV7-7 with TRBJ2-1; 8 bases are a match to TRBD1. Per germline, CDR1 SSHAT and CDR2 FNYEAQ (reference sequence). This CDR3 spans 15 amino acids. V shed 1 base and J 3 bases; nucleotides not matched to a gene: 2. The CDR3 DNA reads TGTGCCAGCAGCTTAGGACAGGGGTACTACAATGAGCAGTTCTTC. It yields the protein CASSLGQGYYNEQFF.

The chain links TRBV27 to TRBJ2-5, with 7 positions matching TRBD1. The germline V gene has CDR1 MNHEY and CDR2 SMNVEV (reference sequence). Trimming removed 4 bases from V and 2 bases from J; junction bases left unmatched: 1. The CDR3 contains 13 residues. CDR3 nucleotide sequence: TGTGCCAGCAGTTCACAGGGGCAAGAGACCCAGTACTTC. As protein: CASSSQGQETQYF.

This chain joins TRBV18 and TRBJ2-7; a weak D match, TRBD2 (6 bases). The CDR3 covers 15 residues. V lost 2 bases to trimming and J lost 2 bases, with 13 bases between them. The germline V gene encodes CDR1 KGHSH and CDR2 LQKENI. CDR3: CASSPSGLITYEQYF. The CDR3 DNA follows: TGTGCCAGCTCACCATCGGGACTTATAACCTACGAGCAGTACTTC.

V and J are TRBV9 and TRBJ1-2; D is ambiguous. CDR3 size: 14 residues. Per the germline V gene, CDR1 is SGDLS and CDR2 is YYNGEE. V dropped 0 bases and J dropped 0 bases, with 6 bases sitting between them. The DNA for the CDR3 is TGTGCCAGCAGCGTAGACACCTCTAACTATGGCTACACCTTC. It specifies CASSVDTSNYGYTF.

V and J are TRBV6-5 and TRBJ1-2; unclear D gene. The germline V gene has CDR1 MNHEY and CDR2 SVGAGI. V dropped 0 bases and J dropped 6 bases, with 14 bases sitting between them. The CDR3 is 15 amino acids. Written as DNA, the CDR3 is TGTGCCAGCAGTTACTCGAAATGGGTTAAGGATGGCTACACCTTC. It encodes CASSYSKWVKDGYTF.

The chain is built from TRBV7-9 and TRBJ2-3, with 8 bases that match TRBD2. CDR1 SEHNR and CDR2 FQNEAQ come from the germline V gene (reference sequence). V was clipped by 8 bases and J by 4 bases; unmatched bases: 20. This CDR3 contains 18 residues. In DNA, the CDR3 is TGTGCCAGCCCACCCTCCCTCCTTGTGGAGCGGGAGCCAGATACGCAGTATTTT. Amino acid sequence: CASPPSLLVEREPDTQYF.

This chain uses TRBV27 with TRBJ2-7; either TRBD1 or TRBD2 may fit D (5 bases each). Per the germline V gene, CDR1 is MNHEY and CDR2 is SMNVEV (reference sequence). V lost 7 bases, J lost 1 base, and 20 bases lay in between. The CDR3 extends over 16 amino acids. Here the CDR3 DNA reads TGTGCCAGCACCCCTTCCGTCGGGGCTGAATCCTACGAGCAGTACTTC. Translation gives CASTPSVGAESYEQYF.

Here the CDR3 DNA reads TGTGCCAGCAGTGAAGTCGGGACAGGGAACGAAAAACTGTTTTTT. This translates into CASSEVGTGNEKLFF. The chain has TRBV6-1 and TRBJ1-4; 9 nucleotides agree with TRBD1. Germline CDR1 and CDR2: MNHNS and SASEGT. The V gene end was trimmed by 1 base and the J gene end by 8 bases; junction bases not matched to a gene: 5. This CDR3 comprises 15 residues.

The genes are TRBV9 and TRBJ1-1; D unclear. This CDR3 spans 15 amino acids. V lost 0 bases and J 1 base, leaving 10 bases between the germline ends. Germline CDR1 and CDR2: SGDLS and YYNGEE. The CDR3 DNA reads TGTGCCAGCAGCGTAGGCCGGGCGGGGAACACTGAAGCTTTCTTT. Translating gives CASSVGRAGNTEAFF.

The chain combines TRBV19 with TRBJ1-4, with D hard to call. This CDR3 has 12 amino acids. V was clipped by 10 bases and J by 8 bases, with 14 bases between them. Germline V gives CDR1 LNHDA, CDR2 SQIVND (reference sequence). The CDR3 region has the DNA TGTGCCACCCAAAAAGTGGGGGAAAAACTGTTTTTT. It yields the protein CATQKVGEKLFF.

This clone came up once. This chain uses TRBV19 with TRBJ2-4; possibly TRBD2 for D (6 bases). Trimming took 4 bases from V and 2 from J, leaving 27 bases between them. This CDR3 contains 20 residues. Germline-derived CDR1 and CDR2 are LNHDA and SQIVND (reference sequence). CDR3: CASSTGYRTGTPVTKNIQYF. Here the CDR3 DNA reads TGTGCCAGTAGTACCGGCTACCGAACCGGGACTCCAGTGACCAAAAACATTCAGTACTTC.

This clone has a handful of counts. This chain connects TRBV4-1 to TRBJ2-7; TRBD2 matches at 9 bases. Germline V gives CDR1 MGHRA, CDR2 YSYEKL. Trimming took 3 bases from V and 3 from J; bases not matched to a gene: 9. CDR3 length equals 16 residues. The CDR3 spells CASSQASPSGIYEQYF. The CDR3 DNA reads TGCGCCAGCAGCCAGGCCTCTCCTAGCGGGATCTACGAGCAGTACTTC.

The genes are TRBV27 and TRBJ2-1; 9 bases are shared with TRBD2. Trimming removed 4 bases from V and 2 bases from J; junction bases left unmatched: 3. The length of the CDR3 is 15 residues. The germline gives CDR1 MNHEY, CDR2 SMNVEV (reference sequence). CDR3 nucleotide sequence: TGTGCCAGCAGTTATAAGCGGGGGGCCTACAATGAGCAGTTCTTC. This codes for CASSYKRGAYNEQFF.

V gene TRBV9 combines with J gene TRBJ2-7, with unresolved D. Germline V gene data show CDR1 as SGDLS and CDR2 as YYNGEE. The CDR3 loop spans 14 amino acids. V lost 4 bases to trimming and J lost 0 bases, with 11 bases between them. The DNA for the CDR3 is TGTGCCAGCAGCCCTCTCCTTAGCTCCTACGAGCAGTACTTC. This encodes CASSPLLSSYEQYF.

The chain carries TRBV19 and TRBJ2-7, with D tentatively TRBD1 or TRBD2 (6 bases each). CDR1 and CDR2 from the germline V gene are LNHDA and SQIVND (reference sequence). V dropped 2 bases and J dropped 6 bases, with 17 bases sitting between them. The CDR3 sequence is 15 residues long. The CDR3 protein is CASSIISGALSEQYF. The CDR3 region has the DNA TGTGCCAGTAGTATAATTTCGGGGGCCCTCTCCGAGCAGTACTTC.

The V and J genes are TRBV7-9 and TRBJ1-2; possible D gene TRBD1, 5 bases. The V gene lost 8 bases and the J gene lost 3 bases, with 13 bases spanning the gap. Germline CDR1 SEHNR, CDR2 FQNEAQ (reference sequence). This CDR3 region has 13 residues. The CDR3, as DNA: TGTGCCAGCCACCCAGGGATCGACTATGGCTACACCTTC. Residues: CASHPGIDYGYTF.

The chain couples TRBV7-8 to TRBJ1-1, with TRBD1 as a possible D gene (5 bases). The CDR3 extends over 12 amino acids. Germline assignment: CDR1 SGHVS and CDR2 FQNEAQ. V was cut by 6 bases and J by 5 bases, with 10 bases left in between. CDR3 nucleotides: TGTGCCAGCAGACCGACAGAGACTGAAGCTTTCTTT. It specifies CASRPTETEAFF.

This chain connects TRBV27 to TRBJ1-2; D is possibly TRBD1 (6 bases). Trimming took off 4 bases at V and 4 bases at J, with 10 bases between the two ends. The CDR3 extends over 13 amino acids. CDR1 and CDR2 from the germline V gene are MNHEY and SMNVEV (reference sequence). The CDR3 DNA sequence: TGTGCCAGCAGTTCAGGGGTCTTCTATGGCTACACCTTC. Protein: CASSSGVFYGYTF.

This rearrangement joins TRBV4-1 to TRBJ1-6; D call uncertain. Germline CDR1 and CDR2: MGHRA and YSYEKL. This CDR3 has 13 residues. V lost 4 bases and J 9 bases, leaving 10 bases between the germline ends. The CDR3 loop reads CASSPASSSPLHF. The CDR3 region has the DNA TGCGCCAGCAGCCCCGCCTCGAGTTCACCCCTCCACTTT.

V and J are TRBV7-9 and TRBJ2-1; 9 bases map to TRBD2. Unmatched junction bases numbered 8, after V lost 8 bases and J lost 6 bases. CDR1 is SEHNR and CDR2 is FQNEAQ in the germline V gene (reference sequence). The CDR3 is 14 residues long. The CDR3 coding sequence is TGTGCCAGCCTCCCGGGACTAGCCCCCAATGAGCAGTTCTTC. This gives the protein CASLPGLAPNEQFF.

This CDR3 reads CASSLTGEGEKLFF. For the CDR3, the DNA is TGTGCCAGCAGTTTGACAGGGGAGGGTGAAAAACTGTTTTTT. The chain couples TRBV6-5 to TRBJ1-4; 8 bases align to TRBD1. The CDR3 length is 14 residues. Germline CDR1 and CDR2: MNHEY and SVGAGI. After removal of 4 bases from V and 7 bases from J, the junction contained 5 bases not matched to a gene.

The CDR3 loop reads CASSGDREIQPGELFF. CDR3 nucleotide sequence: TGTGCCAGCAGTGGGGACAGGGAGATCCAACCCGGGGAGCTGTTTTTT. The chain couples TRBV6-1 to TRBJ2-2, with 9 bases identical to TRBD1. The CDR3 runs to 16 residues. Germline trimming cut 4 bases from V and 6 bases from J; bases unmatched to any gene: 9. Germline values: CDR1 MNHNS, CDR2 SASEGT.